This T cell receptor beta chain was recovered during a study of blood T cell repertoires in COVID-19. Study at large: Both acute and convalescent COVID-19 samples were obtained from the United States, Italy and Spain. Sources were T cells, B-cell-depleted T cells, or PBMCs; the material itself was cDNA or gDNA.

Enrollees, about 18 to 95 years old, lived in approximately 25 US areas. Per the original methods: From reference gene primer amplification, estimates of nucleated cell counts were derived. This table comes from immunoSEQ multiplex PCR, and its TCRdb copy is limited to in-frame clones, with some not included. V, J and clone size are those of that table, while D and trimming were read from the DNA. The top ten hold 3.5% to 4.5% of the sample, which has approximately 300,000 clones, 90% seen once. Germline loops: CDR1 LNHDA, CDR2 SQIVND (reference sequence). This CDR3 comprises 14 residues. Between the trimmed V and J ends, which lost 3 bases and 4 bases, there was a span of 10 bases.

V is TRBV19 and J is TRBJ2-1; tentatively, D is TRBD2 (6 bases). Sequencing was carried out using PBMCs or T cells enriched from blood (not recorded which). The TCR comes from a woman aged 18-29 years with acute COVID-19. The CDR3 reads CASSMKEGYNEQFF. Here the CDR3 DNA reads TGTGCCAGTAGTATGAAGGAGGGTTACAATGAGCAGTTCTTC.